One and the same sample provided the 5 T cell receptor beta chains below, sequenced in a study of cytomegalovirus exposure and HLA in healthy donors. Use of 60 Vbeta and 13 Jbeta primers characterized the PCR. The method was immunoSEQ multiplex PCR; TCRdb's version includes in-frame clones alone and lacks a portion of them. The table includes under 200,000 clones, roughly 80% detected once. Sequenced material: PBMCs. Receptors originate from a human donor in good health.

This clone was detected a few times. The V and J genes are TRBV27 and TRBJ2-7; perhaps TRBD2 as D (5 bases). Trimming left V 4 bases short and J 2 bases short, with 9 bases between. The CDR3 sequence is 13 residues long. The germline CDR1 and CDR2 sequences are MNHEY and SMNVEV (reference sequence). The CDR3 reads CASSSGITYEQYF. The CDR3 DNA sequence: TGTGCCAGCAGTTCCGGGATCACCTACGAGCAGTACTTC.

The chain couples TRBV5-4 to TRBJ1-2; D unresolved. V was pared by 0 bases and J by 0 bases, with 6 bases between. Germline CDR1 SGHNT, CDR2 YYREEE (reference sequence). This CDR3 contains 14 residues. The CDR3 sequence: CASSLDTANYGYTF. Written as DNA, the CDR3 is TGTGCCAGCAGCTTGGACACAGCTAACTATGGCTACACCTTC. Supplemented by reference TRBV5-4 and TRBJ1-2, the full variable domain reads ETGVTQSPTHLIKTRGQQVTLRCSSQSGHNTVSWYQQALGQGPQFIFQYYREEENGRGNFPPRFSGLQFPNYSSELNVNALELDDSALYLCASSLDTANYGYTFGSGTRLTVV.

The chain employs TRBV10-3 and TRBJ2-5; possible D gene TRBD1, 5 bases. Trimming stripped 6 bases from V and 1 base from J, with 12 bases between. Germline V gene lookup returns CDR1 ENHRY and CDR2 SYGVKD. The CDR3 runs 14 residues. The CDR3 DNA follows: TGTGCCATCAGAGGCCAGGGCAGCCAAGAGACCCAGTACTTC. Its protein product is CAIRGQGSQETQYF.

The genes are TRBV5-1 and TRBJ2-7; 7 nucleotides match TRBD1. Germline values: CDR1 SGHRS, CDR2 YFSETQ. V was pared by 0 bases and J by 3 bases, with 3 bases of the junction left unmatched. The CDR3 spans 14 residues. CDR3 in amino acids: CASSLGGTDYEQYF. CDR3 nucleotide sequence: TGCGCCAGCAGCTTGGGGGGGACAGACTACGAGCAGTACTTC.

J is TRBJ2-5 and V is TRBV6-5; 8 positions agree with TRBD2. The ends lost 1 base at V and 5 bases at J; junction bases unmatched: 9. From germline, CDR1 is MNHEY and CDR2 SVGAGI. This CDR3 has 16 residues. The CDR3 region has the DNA TGTGCCAGCAGTTACTTCTTAGCGGGGAGGGGGGAGACCCAGTACTTC. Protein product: CASSYFLAGRGETQYF.